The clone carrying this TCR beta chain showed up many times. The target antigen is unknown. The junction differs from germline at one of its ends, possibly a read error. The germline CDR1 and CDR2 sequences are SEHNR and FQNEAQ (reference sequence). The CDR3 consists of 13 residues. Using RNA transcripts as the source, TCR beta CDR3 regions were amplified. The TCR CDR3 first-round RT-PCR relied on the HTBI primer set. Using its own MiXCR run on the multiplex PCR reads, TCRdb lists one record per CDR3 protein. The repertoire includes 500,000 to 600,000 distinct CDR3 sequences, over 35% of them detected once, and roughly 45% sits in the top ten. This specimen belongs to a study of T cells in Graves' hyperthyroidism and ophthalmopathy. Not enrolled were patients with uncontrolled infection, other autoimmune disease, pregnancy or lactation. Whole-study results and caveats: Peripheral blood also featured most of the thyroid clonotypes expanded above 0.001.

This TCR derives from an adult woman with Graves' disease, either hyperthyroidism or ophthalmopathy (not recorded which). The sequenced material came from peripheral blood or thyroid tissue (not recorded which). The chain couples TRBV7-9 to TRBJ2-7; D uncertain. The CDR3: CASSQGLGYEQYF. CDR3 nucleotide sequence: TGCGCCAGCAGCCAAGGTTTGGGCTACGAGCAGTACTTC.